This record concerns one TCR beta chain sequence. Its antigen target is currently unknown. No much larger clone exists at a distance of one base, and base qualities are not known. In Seattle, one collaborating source enrolled patients while the infection was active and tracked those patients longitudinally over the course of disease. Collaborating institutions collected whole blood in K2EDTA tubes following their own protocols. For TCRbeta analysis, collaborator samples were shipped as frozen whole blood, as isolated PBMCs, or as DNA extracted from either sample type. The immunoSEQ Assay, a bias-controlled multiplex PCR, was used to amplify TCRbeta CDR3 regions from genomic DNA. For the original study's pipeline: Within the assay, amplification of reference gene primers was used to estimate how many nucleated cells each sample contained. To quantify the absolute abundance of each unique TCRbeta CDR3 rearrangement, sequence reads were collapsed and filtered. Productive Simpson clonality was computed per sample as the square root of Simpson's diversity index over productive rearrangements. TCRdb obtained this table from immuneACCESS and retained in-frame rearrangements with V and J assigned. These tables miss some clones; where compared with another copy, unresolved V genes account for less than half of the shortfall, and the remainder is unexplained. V, J and clone size are those of that table, while D and trimming were read from the DNA. The sample yields 120,000 or so clones; roughly four fifths were counted once. The ten largest clonotypes hold about a sixth of the sample.

According to the germline V gene (reference sequence), CDR1 reads SGHAT and CDR2 reads FQDESV. A distance of 9 bases separates the germline ends of V and J, which lose 1 base and 5 bases respectively. Including cysteine and phenylalanine, the CDR3 has 14 amino acids. Left in the record is the CDR3 DNA by itself, 42 bases read in frame from the first base. This specimen comes from a study of blood T cell repertoires in COVID-19 (dated by TCRdb to the early 2020s). As for the study more broadly: Samples from collaborators originated in the United States, Italy and Spain and spanned both the acute and convalescent phases of COVID-19. Subjects who had been exposed to COVID-19, were actively infected with it, or had recovered from it provided the deeply sampled blood TCRbeta repertoires that made up the dataset. The sample metadata nearly always contained a de-identified subject ID, COVID-19 status, age in years and sex. The material from the prospective study consisted of cDNA or gDNA derived from T cells, B-cell-depleted T cells, or PBMCs. Where HLA class I and class II types were available, the types were taken from metadata supplied by the sample provider, not from assay-based typing. The repertoires were released in a freely available public database intended as a resource for research on the immune response to SARS-CoV-2. Samples came from the ongoing ImmuneRACE study (first 160 participants) plus 1,254 subjects from 6 global collaborators.

The paper's findings and limits, for the study overall: Clinical and demographic metadata were provided uncurated, with the amount varying by source and participant.

The sequence came from a man aged 25 to 45 with COVID-19, enrolled during active disease. This receptor chain uses TRBV11-1 and TRBJ2-1, with a weak D call of TRBD2 (5 bases match). The specimen sequenced was peripheral blood. The CDR3 protein sequence reads: CASSLGWRDNEQFF. In nucleotide form, the sequence is TGTGCCAGCAGCTTAGGGTGGCGGGACAATGAGCAGTTCTTC. The full variable domain, with segments outside the CDR3 supplied by the reference TRBV11-1 and TRBJ2-1 proteins, appears as EAEVAQSPRYKITEKSQAVAFWCDPISGHATLYWYRQILGQGPELLVQFQDESVVDDSQLPKDRFSAERLKGVDSTLKIQPAELGDSAMYLCASSLGWRDNEQFFGPGTRLTVL.